This T cell receptor (beta chain) was recorded in a study of CD8+CD57+ T cells in acquired aplastic anemia. Overall study: Each DNA sample taken from sorted CD4+ and CD8+ cells came to about 3.2 ug on average.

About this clonotype: The antigen remains undetermined.

Broader study findings: CD8+ Simpson's diversity in patients was not significantly different from that in controls.

V shed 7 bases, J shed 2 bases, and the junction held 3 bases outside the gene matches. The CDR3 is 14 amino acids. Germline V lookup: CDR1 SNHLY, CDR2 FYNNEI. Genomic DNA, the template, was used for profiling of the TCR beta VDJ and CDR3. TCRdb itself ran the reads through MiXCR, one entry per CDR3 protein. Of around 220,000 distinct CDR3 sequences listed, roughly 53% are singletons. Patients selected for sequencing had displayed CD8+CD57+ cell expansion by flow cytometry. The chain has TRBV2 and TRBJ1-2; 11 nucleotides align to TRBD1. The sequencing input was sorted CD4+, CD8+, or CD8+CD57+ T cells (not recorded which) from PBMCs. This receptor was identified in a human donor with aplastic anemia. CDR3 in DNA: TGTGCCAGCACTGGGACAGGGGGAAACTATGGCTACACCTTC. It is translated as CASTGTGGNYGYTF.